This record covers a single T cell receptor beta chain. This sample is drawn from a study of blood T cell repertoires in COVID-19. Study-wide background: PBMCs, B-cell-depleted T cells, or T cells provided the cDNA or gDNA that made up the material.

Source study methods: Counts of nucleated cells, estimated from reference gene primer amplification, were obtained. This table comes from immunoSEQ multiplex PCR, and its TCRdb copy is limited to in-frame clones, with some not included. The DNA was the basis for D and trimming; V, J and clone size are from that table. This table holds about 220,000 clones, 88% found once. CDR1 and CDR2 (germline): SGHRS, YFSETQ. The length of the CDR3 is 14 residues. Trimming cost V 6 bases and J 6 bases; bases outside gene matches: 6. Sequencing used PBMCs or T cells enriched from blood (not recorded which). The chain combines TRBV5-1 with TRBJ2-3, with 11 bases matching TRBD2. This TCR came from a woman aged 25-40 years who had recovered from COVID-19. CDR3 residues: CASTIAGGLDTQYF. CDR3 coding DNA: TGCGCCAGCACAATAGCGGGGGGGCTGGATACGCAGTATTTT.